The sequence of this T cell receptor (beta chain) was determined in a study of cytomegalovirus exposure and HLA in healthy donors. The study's findings and limits: Accurate prediction of HLA-A and HLA-B alleles (for most subjects) was reportedly achieved from TCR beta sequences.

This CDR3 has 15 residues. Germline lookup yields CDR1 SGHDT and CDR2 YYEEEE. The study ran its PCR with 60 Vbeta and 13 Jbeta primers. Clones were sequenced by immunoSEQ multiplex PCR, and TCRdb holds only the in-frame ones, with some missing. The sample lists 90,000 to 120,000 clones; about three quarters were seen once. Points on this clone: The antigen remains undetermined.

The source material was PBMCs. The clonotype was recovered from a man in his thirties or forties in good health and CMV-seronegative. The genes are TRBV5-6 and TRBJ2-5; the D gene is possibly TRBD2 (7 bases). The J call is uncertain, as TRBJ2-7 better fits the DNA end. As DNA, the CDR3 is TGTGCCAGCAGCTTGAGGGGGAGGGAGAGCTACGAGCAGTACTTC. Translated: CASSLRGRESYEQYF.